These T cell receptor beta chains were read from a single sample in a study of CD8 T cells in ankylosing spondylitis. TCRdb recomputed calls from the 5' RACE reads with MiXCR, one row per CDR3 protein. This table has 200,000 to 250,000 distinct CDR3 sequences, approximately 12% appearing once. The sample taken for sequencing was blood, either unsorted or a sorted T cell fraction (not recorded which). The source is a male donor with ankylosing spondylitis or in good health (not recorded which). Each CDR3 is given with its conserved first and last residue. A D gene is named only where the DNA matches it firmly. Size values are once, few and many counts, or a class for expanded clones, and some rows have none.

V	size	D	J	CDR3	DNA
TRBV5-1	many	-	TRBJ2-1	CASGQVDFSVDEQFF	TGCGCCAGCGGCCAGGTGGATTTTTCGGTCGATGAGCAGTTCTTC
TRBV7-8	-	-	TRBJ2-5	CASSLVRTQETQYF	TGTGCCAGCAGCTTAGTACGAACACAAGAGACCCAGTACTTC
TRBV6-1	many	-	TRBJ2-7	CASSPMDSSYEQYF	TGTGCCAGCAGTCCGATGGACAGCTCCTACGAGCAGTACTTC
TRBV5-1	many	TRBD2	TRBJ2-3	CASSFSGRGSTDTQYF	TGCGCCAGCAGCTTTAGCGGGAGAGGGAGCACAGATACGCAGTATTTT
TRBV2	few	-	TRBJ1-2	CASSATAGGYTF	TGTGCCAGCAGTGCGACGGCCGGTGGCTACACCTTC
TRBV12-3/TRBV12-4	many	TRBD1	TRBJ1-2	CASSLDLRGGTGGGRRYGYTF	TGTGCCAGCAGTTTAGATCTACGGGGCGGGACAGGGGGCGGAAGGAGGTATGGCTACACCTTC
TRBV3-1	many	-	TRBJ2-7	CASSRGSGEQYF	TGTGCCAGCAGCCGAGGCTCTGGCGAGCAGTACTTC
TRBV10-3	many	-	TRBJ1-2	CAISESTGLDNYGYTF	TGTGCCATCAGTGAGTCGACGGGCTTAGATAACTATGGCTACACCTTC
TRBV6-2/TRBV6-3	-	TRBD2	TRBJ2-3	CASSTRARGTDTQYF	TGTGCCAGCAGTACCAGGGCGCGGGGGACAGATACGCAGTATTTT
TRBV5-4	-	TRBD1	TRBJ1-1	CASTQGQTNTEAFF	TGTGCCAGCACCCAGGGACAGACGAACACTGAAGCTTTCTTT
TRBV5-1	many	-	TRBJ2-1	CASSLAGQLQGNEQFF	TGCGCCAGCAGCTTGGCCGGGCAGCTCCAAGGGAATGAGCAGTTCTTC
TRBV29-1	many	TRBD1	TRBJ2-5	CSVDVRDSQETQYF	TGCAGCGTTGATGTCCGGGACAGCCAAGAGACCCAGTACTTC
TRBV12-3/TRBV12-4	few	-	TRBJ2-4	CASSPVGWAKNIQYF	TGTGCCAGCAGTCCCGTCGGGTGGGCCAAAAACATTCAGTACTTC
TRBV27	many	TRBD2	TRBJ2-1	CASSNPRLAGGGYNEQFF	TGTGCCAGCAGTAACCCGAGACTAGCGGGAGGAGGGTACAATGAGCAGTTCTTC
TRBV19	-	-	TRBJ1-5	CASRYGSNQLQHF	TGTGCCAGTAGATACGGATCCAATCAGCTCCAGCATTTT
TRBV4-1	many	-	TRBJ2-2	CASSQSRSRFPGELFF	TGCGCCAGCAGCCAGAGTCGATCTCGGTTTCCCGGGGAGCTGTTTTTT
TRBV2	few	TRBD1	TRBJ2-1	CASSPPGQEYNEQFF	TGTGCCAGCAGCCCTCCGGGACAGGAGTACAATGAGCAGTTCTTC
TRBV12-3/TRBV12-4	many	TRBD1	TRBJ2-7	CASSPDRGYEQYF	TGTGCCAGCAGTCCGGACAGGGGCTACGAGCAGTACTTC
TRBV5-4	few	TRBD2	TRBJ2-3	CASSLIAGGIDTQYF	TGTGCCAGCAGCTTAATCGCGGGGGGCATAGATACGCAGTATTTT
TRBV10-3	many	TRBD1	TRBJ1-5	CAISGQGNSNQPQHF	TGTGCCATCAGCGGACAGGGGAATAGCAATCAGCCCCAGCATTTT
TRBV6-6	-	-	TRBJ1-3	CASSQDDGNSGNTIYF	TGTGCCAGCAGTCAGGACGACGGAAACTCTGGAAACACCATATATTTT
TRBV15	many	TRBD2	TRBJ2-7	CATSKGLLLSYEQYF	TGTGCCACCAGCAAGGGACTACTTCTCTCCTACGAGCAGTACTTC
TRBV7-8	few	-	TRBJ2-5	CASSHGRLLQETQYF	TGTGCCAGCAGCCACGGACGGCTTCTTCAAGAGACCCAGTACTTC
TRBV29-1	many	-	TRBJ1-4	CSVEGGQIEKLFF	TGCAGCGTTGAAGGGGGTCAAATTGAAAAACTGTTTTTT
TRBV28	-	-	TRBJ2-4	CASRHTNSNIQYF	TGTGCCAGCAGACACACCAATTCAAACATTCAGTACTTC
TRBV12-3/TRBV12-4	many	-	TRBJ2-3	CASTPQEGAADTQYF	TGTGCCAGCACTCCCCAGGAGGGGGCCGCAGATACGCAGTATTTT
TRBV5-1	many	TRBD1	TRBJ2-3	CASSRRQGEDTQYF	TGCGCCAGCAGCAGACGACAGGGAGAAGATACGCAGTATTTT
TRBV5-1	many	-	TRBJ2-3	CASSAPTDTQYF	TGCGCCAGCAGCGCCCCCACAGATACGCAGTATTTT
TRBV7-3	many	-	TRBJ2-1	CASSRRRYNEQFF	TGTGCCAGCAGCCGGCGCAGGTACAATGAGCAGTTCTTC
TRBV5-1	many	-	TRBJ1-2	CASSLEAGPNYGYTF	TGCGCCAGCAGCTTGGAGGCCGGACCTAACTATGGCTACACCTTC
TRBV20-1	many	-	TRBJ2-2	CSAGHFNGGAGELFF	TGCAGTGCTGGCCACTTTAACGGGGGCGCCGGGGAGCTGTTTTTT
TRBV20-1	many	TRBD1	TRBJ1-1	CSARQQGAHTEAFF	TGCAGTGCTAGACAACAGGGGGCGCATACTGAAGCTTTCTTT
TRBV2	few	-	TRBJ1-3	CASRKETAFGNTIYF	TGTGCCAGCAGGAAGGAGACTGCCTTTGGAAACACCATATATTTT
TRBV20-1	once	TRBD2	TRBJ2-7	CSASNEVRESAFYEQYF	TGCAGTGCTAGTAATGAAGTGCGGGAGAGTGCATTTTACGAGCAGTACTTC
TRBV15	many	-	TRBJ1-5	CATSRDYQQDISLHQPQHF	TGTGCCACCAGCAGAGATTACCAACAGGACATAAGTCTCCATCAGCCCCAGCATTTT
TRBV20-1	many	TRBD2	TRBJ2-5	CSAETSGGPKETQYF	TGCAGTGCTGAAACTAGCGGGGGGCCCAAAGAGACCCAGTACTTC
TRBV5-6	many	-	TRBJ2-1	CASGSNEQFF	TGTGCCAGCGGTTCCAATGAGCAGTTCTTC
TRBV16	-	-	TRBJ1-1	CASSQPRGTEAFF	TGTGCCAGCAGCCAGCCGCGGGGGACTGAAGCTTTCTTT
TRBV10-3	many	TRBD1	TRBJ1-3	CANRGLGNTIYF	TGTGCCAACAGGGGGCTCGGAAACACCATATATTTT
TRBV4-1	many	TRBD2	TRBJ2-3	CASSQDDAASGVRDGTDTQYF	TGCGCCAGCAGCCAAGATGATGCGGCTAGCGGGGTACGAGATGGCACAGATACGCAGTATTTT
TRBV20-1	many	TRBD2	TRBJ2-1	CSAVAAGVVNEQFF	TGCAGTGCTGTGGCAGCGGGAGTAGTCAATGAGCAGTTCTTC